The 20 T cell receptor beta chains presented below share a single source sample, sequenced in a study of T cells in Graves' hyperthyroidism and ophthalmopathy. Template material for amplifying TCR beta CDR3 regions consisted of RNA transcripts. The HTBI primer set served for first-round RT-PCR of the TCR CDR3. TCRdb analysed the multiplex PCR reads with MiXCR anew, one entry per CDR3 protein. Found here are around 580,000 distinct CDR3 sequences, roughly 50% of them singletons; the top ten hold around 8%. Sequencing was performed on peripheral blood or thyroid tissue (not recorded which). The receptors derive from a woman under 30 with Graves' hyperthyroidism.

This clonotype was counted between two and nine times. The chain links TRBV7-2 to TRBJ2-3; D uncertain. Germline CDR1 reads SGHTA; CDR2 reads FQGNSA. Between the trimmed V and J ends, which lost 5 bases and 5 bases, there was a span of 17 bases. CDR3 size: 15 residues. CDR3 bases: TGTGCCAGCAGCCACGACACCCGAGCGAGAGATACGCAGTATTTT. Translation gives CASSHDTRARDTQYF.

This clonotype was counted ten times or more. This chain uses TRBV7-9 with TRBJ1-5; D unclear. The V gene lost 1 base and the J gene lost 9 bases, with 10 bases spanning the gap. The CDR3 sequence is 13 residues long. Per germline, CDR1 SEHNR and CDR2 FQNEAQ (reference sequence). CDR3 sequence: CASSLGVMGPQHF. The CDR3 nucleotides are TGTGCCAGCAGCTTAGGGGTAATGGGGCCCCAGCATTTT. Full variable domain (outside the CDR3, taken from reference TRBV7-9 and TRBJ1-5): DTGVSQNPRHKITKRGQNVTFRCDPISEHNRLYWYRQTLGQGPEFLTYFQNEAQLEKSRLLSDRFSAERPKGSFSTLEIQRTEQGDSAMYLCASSLGVMGPQHFGDGTRLSIL.

This clonotype turned up a few times. The gene calls are TRBV27 and TRBJ2-7; 10 bases match TRBD1. The V and J ends lost 5 bases and 2 bases, in that order; junction bases with no gene match: 6. The CDR3 extends over 15 amino acids. The germline gives CDR1 MNHEY, CDR2 SMNVEV (reference sequence). CDR3 sequence (DNA): TGTGCCAGCAGTAAGCCGGACAGGGGGGCCTACGAGCAGTACTTC. Encoded protein: CASSKPDRGAYEQYF.

At least ten counts were recorded for this clonotype. The gene calls are TRBV7-8 and TRBJ2-7, with 7 bases lining up with TRBD2. Germline CDR1 reads SGHVS; CDR2 reads FQNEAQ. J lost 4 bases, V lost 5 bases, and 11 bases had no gene match. The CDR3 loop spans 15 amino acids. The CDR3 DNA reads as TGTGCCAGCAGCCCCAAATGGGAGGGCCTATACGAGCAGTACTTC. This translates into CASSPKWEGLYEQYF.

This clonotype was observed a handful of times. One end of the junction is discordant with germline, which a read error may explain. The J gene is TRBJ1-3, the V gene TRBV18; D remains ambiguous. This CDR3 is built from 13 residues. CDR1 is KGHSH and CDR2 is LQKENI in the germline V gene. CDR3 in amino acids: CATSRGNGNTIYF. The CDR3 nucleotides read TGTGCCACCTCACGAGGGAATGGAAACACCATATATTTT. Using reference TRBV18 and TRBJ1-3 for the parts outside the CDR3, the full variable domain is NAGVMQNPRHLVRRRGQEARLRCSPMKGHSHVYWYRQLPEEGLKFMVYLQKENIIDESGMPKERFSAEFPKEGPSILRIQQVVRGDSAAYFCATSRGNGNTIYFGEGSWLTVV.

Points on this clonotype: A read error may produce the germline difference seen at one junction end. The chain employs TRBV19 and TRBJ1-1, with D unclear. The CDR3 contains 11 residues. Germline V CDR1 and CDR2: LNHDA, SQIVND (reference sequence). The CDR3 sequence: CASTIPEEASF. CDR3 coding DNA: TGTGCCAGTACTATTCCGGAGGAGGCTTCCTTT. Full variable domain (remainder filled in from reference TRBV19 and TRBJ1-1): DGGITQSPKYLFRKEGQNVTLSCEQNLNHDAMYWYRQDPGQGLRLIYYSQIVNDFQKGDIAEGYSVSREKKESFPLTVTSAQKNPTAFYLCASTIPEEASFGQGTRLTVV.

The chain couples TRBV7-9 to TRBJ2-7, with D unresolved. In germline, CDR1 is SEHNR, CDR2 FQNEAQ (reference sequence). The ends were cut back, 8 bases at V and 0 bases at J, with 20 bases in the middle. The CDR3 extends over 16 amino acids. CDR3 DNA sequence: TGTGCCAGCTCACCACCGGGCGGCATGAGCTCCTACGAGCAGTACTTC. Translation: CASSPPGGMSSYEQYF.

The chain uses TRBV20-1 and TRBJ2-1; 8 nucleotides agree with TRBD2. The CDR3 is 15 residues long. J was trimmed by 9 bases and V by 5 bases; bases with no gene match: 15. Germline CDR1 is DFQATT and CDR2 is SNEGSKA (reference sequence). CDR3 loop: CSARIIAGSVSEQFF. DNA of the CDR3: TGCAGTGCTCGAATCATAGCGGGATCGGTTAGTGAGCAGTTCTTC.

The table lists this clonotype with a few counts. Germline is not matched at one junction end, which may reflect a read error. Here the CDR3 DNA reads TGTGCCAACAGTGAACCCGGGACAGGGCAAGAGACCCAGTACTTC. Amino acid sequence: CANSEPGTGQETQYF. V usage is TRBV2 and J usage is TRBJ2-5; 9 positions match TRBD1. The germline gives CDR1 SNHLY, CDR2 FYNNEI. The CDR3 spans 15 residues.

This clonotype was seen ten or more times. The V gene is TRBV29-1, the J gene TRBJ2-3; a weak D match, TRBD2 (6 bases). This CDR3 has 15 residues. Germline V gives CDR1 SQVTM, CDR2 ANQGSEA. V was trimmed by 6 bases and J by 1 base, leaving 17 bases between them. CDR3 in amino acids: CSVVEWASGTDTQYF. In DNA, the CDR3 is TGCAGCGTCGTGGAATGGGCTAGCGGCACAGATACGCAGTATTTT.

In this sample, this clonotype turned up many times. The chain recombines TRBV4-2 with TRBJ2-2; no reliable D call. V was clipped by 0 bases and J by 7 bases, with 9 bases between them. The CDR3 has 14 amino acids. The germline CDR1 and CDR2 sequences are LGHNA and YNFKEQ. CDR3 coding DNA: TGTGCCAGCAGCCAAGATGTCAGATACGGGGAGCTGTTTTTT. This sequence encodes CASSQDVRYGELFF.

As to this clonotype: One base away lies a much larger clone, so this may be a sequencing read error. The chain joins TRBV7-9 to TRBJ2-5; a possible D gene is TRBD2 (5 bases). In germline, CDR1 is SEHNR, CDR2 FQNEAQ (reference sequence). The CDR3 is made up of 13 amino acids. The CDR3 nucleotides are TGTGCCAGCAGCGAGCCGGAAGCGGAGATCCAGTACTTC. Translated: CASSEPEAEIQYF.

Remarks on this clonotype: One end of the junction does not line up with germline, which may come from a read error. The V call is TRBV7-7, the J call TRBJ1-1; 9 bases match TRBD1. The CDR3 loop spans 15 amino acids. Germline V gene lookup returns CDR1 SSHAT and CDR2 FNYEAQ (reference sequence). CDR3 amino acids: CASIPLGDRVTEAFF. The CDR3 DNA sequence: TGTGCTAGCATCCCGTTGGGGGACAGGGTCACTGAAGCTTTCTTT.

This chain joins TRBV15 and TRBJ2-7; 8 bases map to TRBD1. Germline assignment: CDR1 LNHNV and CDR2 YYDKDF (reference sequence). The CDR3 consists of 14 residues. V lost 5 bases, J lost 3 bases, and 6 bases stayed unmatched. The CDR3 loop is CATSVRDRSYEQYF. CDR3 nucleotides: TGTGCCACCAGCGTAAGGGACAGGAGCTACGAGCAGTACTTC.

The CDR3 DNA sequence: TGTGCCAGCAGCCCACAGGGGTTACACACTGAAGCTTTCTTT. Protein sequence: CASSPQGLHTEAFF. The chain recombines TRBV7-8 with TRBJ1-1, with 7 bases fitting TRBD1. J lost 3 bases, V lost 5 bases, and 6 bases had no gene match. The CDR3 contains 14 residues. Germline CDR1 SGHVS, CDR2 FQNEAQ.

The chain links TRBV7-6 to TRBJ1-2, with D uncertain. V lost 5 bases to trimming and J lost 8 bases, with 18 bases between them. Per the germline V gene, CDR1 is SGHVS and CDR2 is FNYEAQ. The CDR3 spans 14 residues. CDR3 residues: CASSPQVSGVGYTF. The CDR3 DNA is TGTGCCAGCAGCCCCCAGGTTAGCGGGGTCGGCTACACCTTC. Combining the CDR3 with reference TRBV7-6 and TRBJ1-2 gives the whole variable domain GAGVSQSPRYKVTKRGQDVALRCDPISGHVSLYWYRQALGQGPEFLTYFNYEAQQDKSGLPNDRFSAERPEGSISTLTIQRTEQRDSAMYRCASSPQVSGVGYTFGSGTRLTVV.

This clonotype was seen repeatedly, ten times or more. The junction differs from germline at one of its ends, possibly a read error. V gene TRBV5-1 combines with J gene TRBJ2-3; D unresolved. The length of the CDR3 is 12 residues. Germline CDR1 and CDR2: SGHRS and YFSETQ. This CDR3 is CASSLSTDTQYF. In DNA form, the CDR3 reads TGTGCCAGCAGCTTAAGCACAGATACGCAGTATTTT.

With respect to this clonotype: This may arise from a read error, as a much more abundant clone is one base away. Because the CDR3's place on the DNA is in doubt, the DNA is left out and the CDR3 is given as listed by TCRdb. The V and J genes are TRBV5-1 and TRBJ1-2; the D segment call TRBD1 is taken from the table without a DNA check. Germline CDR1 reads SGHRS; CDR2 reads YFSETQ. Including both end residues, the CDR3 is 15 amino acids long. The CDR3 spells CASSFEQGPTSGHTF.

This clonotype occurred many times. The chain combines TRBV5-1 with TRBJ1-2; D unclear. The CDR3 loop spans 11 amino acids. V lost 4 bases, J lost 10 bases, and 11 bases lay in between. CDR1 SGHRS and CDR2 YFSETQ come from the germline V gene. DNA of the CDR3: TGCGCCAGCAGCATCGGCACGGTCTACACCTTC. Protein: CASSIGTVYTF.

The genes are TRBV20-1 and TRBJ2-1; TRBD1 aligns across 8 bases. Germline values: CDR1 DFQATT, CDR2 SNEGSKA (reference sequence). The V gene end was trimmed by 3 bases and the J gene end by 4 bases; junction bases not matched to a gene: 5. The CDR3 is made up of 14 amino acids. The DNA of the CDR3 is TGCAGTGCTAGTCGCAGGGGGCCTTACAATGAGCAGTTCTTC. Protein: CSASRRGPYNEQFF.